This entry concerns a single T cell receptor beta chain. The entry originates in a study of T cells expressing NK-cell markers. The germline CDR1 and CDR2 sequences are SGHTA and FQGNSA. CDR3 length equals 14 residues. TCRdb re-analyzed the 5' RACE reads; it lists each CDR3 protein once, without DNA. The sample's table shows 500,000 to 600,000 distinct CDR3 sequences. This sequence joins TRBV7-2 and TRBJ2-5; as DNA is missing, the TRBD1 call by TCRdb cannot be tested. The sequencing input was blood T cells: a sorted CD56 or NKG2C T cell subset, CD4+ or CD8+ T cells, or bulk PBMC T cells (not recorded which). The source of this sequence is a man aged 18 to 30 in good health. The CDR3 spells CASSGTGTAKTQYF. The full variable domain, rest sourced from reference TRBV7-2 and TRBJ2-5, is GAGVSQSPSNKVTEKGKDVELRCDPISGHTALYWYRQSLGQGLEFLIYFQGNSAPDKSGLPSDRFSAERTGGSVSTLTIQRTQQEDSAVYLCASSGTGTAKTQYFGPGTRLLVL.